This TCR beta chain was recorded in a study of PD-1 blockade in classical Hodgkin lymphoma. For the study at large: A 3 mg/kg intravenous dose of nivolumab was received by patients every 2 weeks.

Assay: immunoSEQ multiplex PCR; the TCRdb copy retains only in-frame clones and omits some. The repertoire holds around 58,000 clones, with around nine tenths as singletons. CDR3 length: 17 amino acids. Every one of the patients relapsed after autologous stem cell transplantation (brentuximab vedotin exposure was variable). Worth noting for this clone: Its specificity is not known.

General study findings and limits: Relapsed/refractory patients reportedly had the lowest baseline TCR diversity, below newly diagnosed patients, who were below healthy donors.

J is TRBJ1-5 and V is TRBV12-1; the table gives TRBD1 as D, unverified against the DNA. TRBV12-1 is classified as a pseudogene. The material was peripheral blood mononuclear cells (PBMCs), obtained at baseline. This receptor was taken from a human donor with classical Hodgkin lymphoma. The CDR3 sequence is CASSLRGGQSLDQPQHF. The CDR3, as DNA: TGTGCCAGCAGCTTGAGAGGGGGACAGTCATTAGATCAGCCCCAGCATTTT.